This TCR beta chain appears in the sequencing data of a study of response to subunit inactivated influenza vaccine. Using its own MiXCR run on the RT-PCR reads, TCRdb lists one record per CDR3 protein. The top ten clones hold roughly 10% of a sample with 550,000 to 650,000 distinct CDR3 sequences, 10% to 15% of them seen once. Germline lookup yields CDR1 LGHNA and CDR2 YSLEER. Trimming shortened V by 3 bases and J by 6 bases, and 9 bases separated the two germline ends. The CDR3 runs to 13 residues. The TCR originated in a man aged 50-59 years who received an inactivated influenza vaccine. The genes are TRBV4-3 and TRBJ2-1, with D possibly TRBD2 on 6 matching bases. The starting material was PBMCs from blood, obtained on the day of vaccination. CDR3: CASSHMGGNEQFF. The CDR3 bases are TGCGCCAGCAGCCATATGGGGGGCAATGAGCAGTTCTTC.